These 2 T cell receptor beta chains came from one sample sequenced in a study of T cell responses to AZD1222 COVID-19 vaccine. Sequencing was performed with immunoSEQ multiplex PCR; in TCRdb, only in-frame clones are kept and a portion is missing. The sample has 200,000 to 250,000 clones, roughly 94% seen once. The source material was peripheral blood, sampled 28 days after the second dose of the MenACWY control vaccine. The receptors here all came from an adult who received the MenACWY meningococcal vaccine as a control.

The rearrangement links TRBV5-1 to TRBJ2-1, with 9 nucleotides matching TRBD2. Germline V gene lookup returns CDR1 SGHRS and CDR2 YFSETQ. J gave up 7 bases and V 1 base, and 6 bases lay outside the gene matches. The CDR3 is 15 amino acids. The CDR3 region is CASSLSLAGSNEQFF. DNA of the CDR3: TGCGCCAGCAGCTTGAGCCTAGCGGGATCAAATGAGCAGTTCTTC.

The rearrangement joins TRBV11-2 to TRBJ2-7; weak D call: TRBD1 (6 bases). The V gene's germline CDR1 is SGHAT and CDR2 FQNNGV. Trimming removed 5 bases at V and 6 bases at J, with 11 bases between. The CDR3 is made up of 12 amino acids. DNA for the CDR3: TGTGCCAGCAGCCTCGGACAGCTCGAGCAGTACTTC. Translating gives CASSLGQLEQYF.